The T cell receptor (beta chain) described here comes from a study of Graves' ophthalmopathy and Graves' hyperthyroidism. This clonotype appeared a few times. As yet, its antigen is unknown. CDR3 length: 16 residues. The germline V gene encodes CDR1 MGHDK and CDR2 SYGVNS. V lost 4 bases to trimming and J lost 2 bases, with 16 bases between them. From RNA, the CDR3 regions of TCR beta chains were amplified and sequenced. In the first round, RT-PCR was carried out with HTBI primers, and a multiplex PCR formed the second round. One entry per CDR3 protein results from TCRdb running MiXCR on the multiplex PCR reads. The table shows over a million distinct CDR3 sequences, with less than 45% occurring only once. Hyperthyroidism was new, under 2 months, in patients aged 18 to 65. Study-wide points: Stable hyperthyroidism and ophthalmopathy were told apart by a 13-signature model, which achieved 85% to 90% sensitivity and over 65% specificity.

Sequenced material: peripheral blood or thyroid tissue (not recorded which). The sequence derives from an adult man with Graves' hyperthyroidism. The rearrangement joins TRBV25-1 to TRBJ2-3; no clear D gene. The CDR3 loop is CASSAGDRVYTDTQYF. The CDR3, as DNA: TGTGCCAGCAGTGCCGGAGACCGAGTATACACAGATACGCAGTATTTT.